One sample yielded the 13 T cell receptor beta chains listed below, sequenced in a study of immune evolution from preneoplasia to lung adenocarcinoma. The assay was immunoSEQ multiplex PCR, and TCRdb's table has in-frame clones only and misses some. The table has roughly 3,700 clones, over 75% seen once; the top ten hold roughly 5.5%. The material sequenced was FFPE lung adenocarcinoma in situ tissue. The receptors come from a person in their 70s with lung adenocarcinoma.

The chain joins TRBV28 to TRBJ2-3; 7 bases align to TRBD2. The CDR3 sequence is 16 residues long. With 7 bases clipped from V and 2 bases from J, the junction kept 12 bases outside the gene matches. Looked up from germline, CDR1 is MDHEN and CDR2 is SYDVKM. CDR3 sequence reads: CASTTLWEGNTDTQYF. Here the CDR3 DNA reads TGTGCCAGCACTACCCTTTGGGAGGGTAACACAGATACGCAGTATTTT.

V is TRBV10-3 and J is TRBJ2-7; 8 positions match TRBD1. V was clipped by 4 bases and J by 9 bases; unmatched bases: 5. There are 12 residues in the CDR3. Germline values: CDR1 ENHRY, CDR2 SYGVKD. The CDR3, as DNA: TGTGCCATCAGTGCCTCAGGGGGCGGGCAGTACTTC. Its protein product is CAISASGGGQYF.

The V call is TRBV4-1, the J call TRBJ1-2, with D perhaps matching TRBD1 (5 bases). The germline gives CDR1 MGHRA, CDR2 YSYEKL. Trimming took off 2 bases at V and 7 bases at J, with 20 bases between the two ends. The CDR3 covers 16 residues. The CDR3 nucleotides read TGCGCCAGCAGCCAACTCTCCAGACAGTCAGGAAGTGGCTACACCTTC. Translated, it gives CASSQLSRQSGSGYTF.

The chain has TRBV20-1 and TRBJ2-5; D not certain. The CDR3 totals 11 residues. In germline, CDR1 is DFQATT, CDR2 SNEGSKA (reference sequence). Trimming took 4 bases from V and 4 from J, leaving 7 bases between them. The CDR3 DNA reads as TGCAGTGCTATCTCGGCAGAGACCCAGTACTTC. Translated, it gives CSAISAETQYF.

V usage is TRBV6-5 and J usage is TRBJ1-1; D is unresolved. The CDR3 sequence is 14 residues long. Germline CDR1 MNHEY, CDR2 SVGAGI. Trimming removed 7 bases at V and 1 base at J, with 13 bases between. The CDR3 coding sequence is TGTGCCAGCACCCAACCCGGGAGGAACACTGAAGCTTTCTTT. This gives the protein CASTQPGRNTEAFF.

This clone appeared once. V gene TRBV30 combines with J gene TRBJ2-6; 11 nucleotides match TRBD1. The CDR3 runs to 16 residues. Germline assignment: CDR1 GTSNPN and CDR2 SVGIG (reference sequence). The trim removed 4 bases at V and 2 bases at J, leaving 4 bases unmatched. The CDR3 sequence: CAWNLGQGAGANVLTF. The CDR3, as DNA: TGTGCCTGGAATTTGGGACAGGGGGCTGGGGCCAACGTCCTGACTTTC.

The chain employs TRBV9 and TRBJ2-7, with D perhaps TRBD1 (5 bases). V lost 0 bases and J 3 bases, leaving 13 bases between the germline ends. Germline lookup yields CDR1 SGDLS and CDR2 YYNGEE. CDR3 length: 15 residues. CDR3 residues: CASSVGPGQSYEQYF. The CDR3 DNA is TGTGCCAGCAGCGTAGGTCCAGGACAAAGCTACGAGCAGTACTTC.

The V gene is TRBV2, the J gene TRBJ2-2; TRBD2 matches at 13 bases. The trim removed 7 bases at V and 2 bases at J, leaving 7 bases unmatched. CDR3 size: 17 residues. Germline CDR1 SNHLY, CDR2 FYNNEI. The CDR3 sequence is CASTRTSGSRNTGELFF. The DNA for the CDR3 is TGTGCCAGCACCCGGACTAGCGGGAGCCGTAACACCGGGGAGCTGTTTTTT.

Only a few counts were recorded for this clone. The DNA of the CDR3 is TGTGCCAGCAGAACCGAATACCAGGTCGGACGAGCTTTCTTT. It translates to CASRTEYQVGRAFF. The V call is TRBV11-2, the J call TRBJ1-1; D remains ambiguous. Trimming removed 6 bases at V and 10 bases at J, with 21 bases between. Germline V gene data show CDR1 as SGHAT and CDR2 as FQNNGV. The CDR3 is 14 residues long. Drawing the rest from reference TRBV11-2 and TRBJ1-1, the complete variable domain is EAGVAQSPRYKIIEKRQSVAFWCNPISGHATLYWYQQILGQGPKLLIQFQNNGVVDDSQLPKDRFSAERLKGVDSTLKIQPAKLEDSAVYLCASRTEYQVGRAFFGQGTRLTVV.

This clone has only a few counts. The V gene is TRBV14, the J gene TRBJ2-1; D unresolved. This CDR3 contains 14 residues. Trimming left V 4 bases short and J 5 bases short, with 12 bases between. Germline V lookup: CDR1 SGHDN, CDR2 FVKESK. The CDR3 here is CASSLKKANNEQFF. CDR3 DNA: TGTGCCAGCAGCCTCAAGAAGGCGAACAATGAGCAGTTCTTC.

This rearrangement joins TRBV11-2 to TRBJ1-6, with a possible D match to TRBD1 (5 bases). This CDR3 has 15 residues. V was cut by 2 bases and J by 7 bases, with 12 bases left in between. The germline V gene encodes CDR1 SGHAT and CDR2 FQNNGV. As DNA, the CDR3 is TGTGCCAGCAGCTTACGGGACCCTTCGAATTCACCCCTCCACTTT. This translates into CASSLRDPSNSPLHF.

This clone was counted a few times. Other nucleotide sequences from this sample produce the same CDR3. V and J are TRBV29-1 and TRBJ2-1, with 9 bases lining up with TRBD2. CDR3 size: 15 residues. J gave up 0 bases and V 2 bases, and 2 bases lay outside the gene matches. Germline V gene sequence: CDR1 SQVTM, CDR2 ANQGSEA. The CDR3 is CSVELSGSSYNEQFF. The DNA for the CDR3 is TGCAGCGTTGAACTTAGCGGGAGCTCCTACAATGAGCAGTTCTTC.

V is TRBV9 and J is TRBJ2-7; 7 bases match TRBD2. Germline V CDR1 and CDR2: SGDLS, YYNGEE. Trimming cost V 4 bases and J 6 bases; bases outside gene matches: 4. The CDR3 extends over 12 amino acids. The CDR3 nucleotides are TGTGCCAGCAGCCGGGGAGGGCCCGAGCAGTACTTC. Its protein product is CASSRGGPEQYF.